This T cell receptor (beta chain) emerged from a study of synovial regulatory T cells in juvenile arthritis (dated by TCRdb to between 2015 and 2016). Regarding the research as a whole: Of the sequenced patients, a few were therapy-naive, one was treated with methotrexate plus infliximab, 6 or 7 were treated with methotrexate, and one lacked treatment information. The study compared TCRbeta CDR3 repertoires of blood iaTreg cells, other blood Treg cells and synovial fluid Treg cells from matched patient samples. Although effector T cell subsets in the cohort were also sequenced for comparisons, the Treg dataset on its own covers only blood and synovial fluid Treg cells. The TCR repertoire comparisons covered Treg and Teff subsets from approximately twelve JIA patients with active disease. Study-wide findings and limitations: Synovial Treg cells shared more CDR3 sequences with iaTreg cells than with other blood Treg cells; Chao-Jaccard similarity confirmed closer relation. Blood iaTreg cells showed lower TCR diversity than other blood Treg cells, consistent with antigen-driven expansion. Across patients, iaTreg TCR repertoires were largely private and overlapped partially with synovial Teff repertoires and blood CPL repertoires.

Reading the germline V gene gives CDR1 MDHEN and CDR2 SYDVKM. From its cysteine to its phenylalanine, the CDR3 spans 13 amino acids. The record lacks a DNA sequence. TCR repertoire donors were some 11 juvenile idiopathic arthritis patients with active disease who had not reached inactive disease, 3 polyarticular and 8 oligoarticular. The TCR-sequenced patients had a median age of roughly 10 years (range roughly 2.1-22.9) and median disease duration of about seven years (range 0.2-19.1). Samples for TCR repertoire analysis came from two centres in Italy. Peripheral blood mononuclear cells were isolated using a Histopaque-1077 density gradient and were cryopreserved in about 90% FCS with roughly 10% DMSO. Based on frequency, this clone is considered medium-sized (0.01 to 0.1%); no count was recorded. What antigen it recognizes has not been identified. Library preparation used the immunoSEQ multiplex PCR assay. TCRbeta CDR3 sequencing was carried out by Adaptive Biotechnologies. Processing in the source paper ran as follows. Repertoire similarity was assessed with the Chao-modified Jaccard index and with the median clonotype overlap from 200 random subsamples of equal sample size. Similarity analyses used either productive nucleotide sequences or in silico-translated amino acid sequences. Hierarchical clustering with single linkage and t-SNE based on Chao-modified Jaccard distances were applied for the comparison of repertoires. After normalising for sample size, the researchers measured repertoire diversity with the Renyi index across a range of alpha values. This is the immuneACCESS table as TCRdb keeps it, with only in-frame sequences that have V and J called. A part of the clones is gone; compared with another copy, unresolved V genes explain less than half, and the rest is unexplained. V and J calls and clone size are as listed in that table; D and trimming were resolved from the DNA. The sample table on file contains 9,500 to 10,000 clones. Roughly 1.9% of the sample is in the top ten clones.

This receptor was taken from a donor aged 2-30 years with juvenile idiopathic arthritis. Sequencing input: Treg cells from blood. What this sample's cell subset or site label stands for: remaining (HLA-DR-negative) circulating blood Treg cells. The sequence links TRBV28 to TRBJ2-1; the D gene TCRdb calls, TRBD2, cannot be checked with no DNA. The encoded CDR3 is CASWGVSYNEQFF.